The 20 T cell receptor beta chains presented below share a single source sample, sequenced in a study of T cell responses to AZD1222 COVID-19 vaccine. TCRdb's copy holds only in-frame clones and misses some; the assay was immunoSEQ multiplex PCR. This table has 150,000 to 200,000 clones, 91% appearing once. The sequencing used peripheral blood, collected 28 days after the second AZD1222 dose. The receptors were gathered from an adult who received the AZD1222 COVID-19 vaccine.

This clone has just one count. J is TRBJ1-1 and V is TRBV7-3, with 10 bases matching TRBD1. The length of the CDR3 is 15 residues. Trimming at V came to 0 bases and at J to 3 bases, leaving 1 base not matched to a gene. The germline CDR1 and CDR2 sequences are SGHTA and FQGTGA. Here the CDR3 reads CASSLTGTGDTEAFF. The CDR3 bases are TGTGCCAGCAGCTTAACCGGGACAGGGGACACTGAAGCTTTCTTT.

The chain recombines TRBV28 with TRBJ1-5, with no clear D. From germline, CDR1 is MDHEN and CDR2 SYDVKM. V lost 3 bases, J lost 1 base, and 13 bases lay in between. The CDR3 has 16 amino acids. The CDR3: CASSLWGEGSNQPQHF. DNA of the CDR3: TGTGCCAGCAGTTTGTGGGGTGAAGGCAGCAATCAGCCCCAGCATTTT.

The chain links TRBV7-2 to TRBJ1-5, with a possible D match to TRBD1 (5 bases). The germline V and J ends were trimmed by 6 bases and 1 base, with 13 bases remaining between them. Looked up from germline, CDR1 is SGHTA and CDR2 is FQGNSA. The CDR3 covers 15 residues. The CDR3: CASSFGGVSNQPQHF. The CDR3 bases are TGTGCCAGCAGTTTCGGAGGGGTAAGCAATCAGCCCCAGCATTTT.

This clone was counted a few times. This specimen includes other DNA sequences encoding the same CDR3. The chain couples TRBV28 to TRBJ1-5, with 7 bases aligning to TRBD1. After removal of 7 bases from V and 0 bases from J, the junction contained 6 bases not matched to a gene. Germline V gene lookup returns CDR1 MDHEN and CDR2 SYDVKM. CDR3 size: 15 residues. The DNA for the CDR3 is TGTGCCAGCACCGACGGGACAGATAGCAATCAGCCCCAGCATTTT. It yields the protein CASTDGTDSNQPQHF.

V and J are TRBV10-2 and TRBJ1-4; TRBD1 might be the D (6 bases). The CDR3 runs to 14 residues. The germline gives CDR1 WSHSY, CDR2 SAAADI. V lost 0 bases and J lost 6, with 8 bases in between. The CDR3 sequence: CASSESTGYEKLFF. CDR3 sequence (DNA): TGCGCCAGCAGTGAGTCCACAGGGTATGAAAAACTGTTTTTT.

The rearrangement uses TRBV3-1 (or the pseudogene TRBV3-2) and TRBJ1-6; 8 bases match TRBD1. With 1 base clipped from V and 6 bases from J, the junction kept 2 bases outside the gene matches. This CDR3 is 15 amino acids long. The germline V gene has CDR1 LGHDT and CDR2 YNNKEL (reference sequence). The CDR3 DNA reads TGTGCCAGCAGCCAAGCGGACAGGGCTAATTCACCCCTCCACTTT. This codes for CASSQADRANSPLHF.

The V and J genes are TRBV7-2 and TRBJ1-1; D is perhaps TRBD1 (5 bases). Germline V gene sequence: CDR1 SGHTA, CDR2 FQGNSA. The CDR3 has 14 residues. V lost 5 bases, J lost 4 bases, and 14 bases lay in between. The CDR3 region is CASSPRRGGTEAFF. The CDR3 DNA is TGTGCCAGCAGCCCACGGAGGGGAGGCACTGAAGCTTTCTTT.

The chain has TRBV5-1 and TRBJ2-7; D is unresolved. CDR3 length: 13 residues. The germline CDR1 and CDR2 sequences are SGHRS and YFSETQ. V was trimmed by 7 bases and J by 0 bases, leaving 11 bases between them. The CDR3: CASRPSSSYEQYF. The CDR3 DNA reads as TGCGCCAGCCGGCCCTCCTCCTCCTACGAGCAGTACTTC.

The gene calls are TRBV23-1 and TRBJ1-1; D ambiguous. TRBV23-1 is treated as an ORF (open reading frame) with a function not yet certain. The CDR3 sequence is 16 residues long. V lost 0 bases and J lost 6, with 17 bases in between. The CDR3 nucleotides read TGCGCCAGCAGTCAATCGAAGCCCCCCGGTGCGGCTGAAGCTTTCTTT. This encodes CASSQSKPPGAAEAFF.

The chain couples TRBV11-3 to TRBJ2-3; either TRBD1 or TRBD2 may supply D (6 bases each). The V gene's germline CDR1 is SGHNT and CDR2 YENEEA. The CDR3 runs 16 residues. Trimming removed 5 bases from V and 4 bases from J, with 19 bases in between. In DNA, the CDR3 is TGTGCCAGCAGCCTAAGGGGTGGGGGGCGCGCAGATACGCAGTATTTT. Its translation is CASSLRGGGRADTQYF.

This chain connects TRBV4-1 to TRBJ2-3; 15 positions match TRBD2. The germline V gene has CDR1 MGHRA and CDR2 YSYEKL. This CDR3 has 17 residues. Trimming cost V 0 bases and J 5 bases; bases outside gene matches: 3. The CDR3 DNA reads TGCGCCAGCAGCCAAGACCCGGGACTAGCGGGAGGAGATACGCAGTATTTT. The encoded protein is CASSQDPGLAGGDTQYF.

The chain carries TRBV14 and TRBJ1-2; 8 nucleotides line up with TRBD1. The CDR3 is 15 residues long. The V gene's germline CDR1 is SGHDN and CDR2 FVKESK. J lost 4 bases, V lost 8 bases, and 12 bases had no gene match. The CDR3 bases are TGTGCCAGCGGATCGACAGGGGCGACTGCCTATGGCTACACCTTC. This sequence encodes CASGSTGATAYGYTF.

The genes are TRBV5-1 and TRBJ2-5; the D gene is possibly TRBD1 (6 bases). Per the germline V gene, CDR1 is SGHRS and CDR2 is YFSETQ. The CDR3 loop spans 15 amino acids. The V gene lost 1 base and the J gene lost 3 bases, with 13 bases spanning the gap. CDR3 residues: CASSLLLTGKETQYF. The CDR3 coding sequence is TGCGCCAGCAGCTTGTTGCTCACAGGGAAAGAGACCCAGTACTTC.

CDR3 bases: TGTGCCACCAGTGACTCCCGCTACAGGGGGGACTGGGATGGCTACACCTTC. It yields the protein CATSDSRYRGDWDGYTF. The chain links TRBV24-1 to TRBJ1-2, with TRBD1 identical over 8 bases. This CDR3 is 17 amino acids long. Germline assignment: CDR1 KGHDR and CDR2 SFDVKD. Germline trimming cut 4 bases from V and 6 bases from J; bases unmatched to any gene: 15.

V gene TRBV3-1 (or the pseudogene TRBV3-2) combines with J gene TRBJ1-3; no definite D call. This CDR3 is built from 13 residues. V lost 2 bases to trimming and J lost 4 bases, with 6 bases between them. The germline gives CDR1 LGHDT, CDR2 YNNKEL (reference sequence). CDR3 sequence (DNA): TGTGCCAGCAGCCAAAAAGAGGGAAACACCATATATTTT. Translation: CASSQKEGNTIYF.

This clone is a singleton in its sample. The chain links TRBV15 to TRBJ1-1; 7 bases fit TRBD1. Per the germline V gene, CDR1 is LNHNV and CDR2 is YYDKDF (reference sequence). This CDR3 region has 18 residues. V was pared by 1 base and J by 0 bases, with 11 bases of the junction left unmatched. CDR3 sequence: CATSRGPGTALMNTEAFF. The CDR3 region has the DNA TGTGCCACCAGCAGAGGTCCCGGGACAGCCCTTATGAACACTGAAGCTTTCTTT.

The gene calls are TRBV5-1 and TRBJ2-3; D gene unclear. In germline, CDR1 is SGHRS, CDR2 YFSETQ. V was trimmed by 5 bases and J by 7 bases, leaving 14 bases between them. This CDR3 is built from 13 residues. CDR3 in amino acids: CASSNPSLNTQYF. The CDR3 nucleotides read TGCGCCAGCAGTAACCCTTCTCTCAATACGCAGTATTTT.

The chain combines TRBV28 with TRBJ2-1, with TRBD2 identical over 8 bases. With 8 bases clipped from V and 1 base from J, the junction kept 19 bases outside the gene matches. The CDR3 runs to 19 residues. Germline lookup yields CDR1 MDHEN and CDR2 SYDVKM. The CDR3 DNA is TGTGCCAGCGGCGGTAAATCCACTCATAGCGGGGAATCCTACAATGAGCAGTTCTTC. Protein: CASGGKSTHSGESYNEQFF.

This sequence joins TRBV27 and TRBJ1-6; D remains ambiguous. Trimming stripped 3 bases from V and 0 bases from J, with 6 bases between. This CDR3 comprises 15 residues. Germline-derived CDR1 and CDR2 are MNHEY and SMNVEV (reference sequence). CDR3 nucleotide sequence: TGTGCCAGCAGTTTTGCCAGCTCCTATAATTCACCCCTCCACTTT. Protein sequence: CASSFASSYNSPLHF.

The chain couples TRBV29-1 to TRBJ1-2, with 7 bases lining up with TRBD1. The V and J ends lost 7 bases and 7 bases, in that order; junction bases with no gene match: 12. CDR3 length: 13 residues. Germline CDR1 SQVTM, CDR2 ANQGSEA. CDR3 nucleotides: TGCAGCGCCTCATTCGGGACAGACGCTGGCTACACCTTC. Its protein is CSASFGTDAGYTF.